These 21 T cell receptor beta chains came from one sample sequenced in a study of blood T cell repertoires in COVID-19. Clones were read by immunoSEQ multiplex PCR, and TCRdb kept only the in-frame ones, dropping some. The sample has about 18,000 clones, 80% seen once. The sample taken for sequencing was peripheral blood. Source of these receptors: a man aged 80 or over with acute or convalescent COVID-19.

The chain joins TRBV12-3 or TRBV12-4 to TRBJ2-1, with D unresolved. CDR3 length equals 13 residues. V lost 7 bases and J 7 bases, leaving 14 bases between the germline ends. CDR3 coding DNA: TGTGCCAGCAATACCCCCCCCGGGAATGAGCAGTTCTTC. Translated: CASNTPPGNEQFF.

This CDR3 is CASSLGSQETQYF. CDR3 nucleotide sequence: TGTGCCAGCAGCTTAGGGAGCCAAGAGACCCAGTACTTC. The chain links TRBV7-9 to TRBJ2-5; no firm D call. Germline CDR1 is SEHNR and CDR2 is FQNEAQ (reference sequence). CDR3 length equals 13 residues. Trimming cost V 1 base and J 1 base, with 4 bases left between them.

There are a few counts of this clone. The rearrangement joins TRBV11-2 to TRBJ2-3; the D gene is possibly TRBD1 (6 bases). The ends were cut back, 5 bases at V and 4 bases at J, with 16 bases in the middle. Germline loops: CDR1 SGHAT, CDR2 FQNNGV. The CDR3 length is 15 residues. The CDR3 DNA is TGTGCCAGCAGCCGCCGTGACAGGCCCGCAGATACGCAGTATTTT. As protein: CASSRRDRPADTQYF. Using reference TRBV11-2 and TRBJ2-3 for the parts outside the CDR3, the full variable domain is EAGVAQSPRYKIIEKRQSVAFWCNPISGHATLYWYQQILGQGPKLLIQFQNNGVVDDSQLPKDRFSAERLKGVDSTLKIQPAKLEDSAVYLCASSRRDRPADTQYFGPGTRLTVL.

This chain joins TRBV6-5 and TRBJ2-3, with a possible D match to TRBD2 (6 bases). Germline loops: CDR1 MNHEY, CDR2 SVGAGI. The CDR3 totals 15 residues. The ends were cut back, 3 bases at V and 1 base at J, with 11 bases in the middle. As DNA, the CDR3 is TGTGCCAGCAGTTATTCGGGACTTGGCACAGATACGCAGTATTTT. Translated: CASSYSGLGTDTQYF.

The CDR3, as DNA: TGTGCCAGCAGCCTTGGGGTGACAGGGGGCTATGGCTACACCTTC. The encoded protein is CASSLGVTGGYGYTF. J is TRBJ1-2 and V is TRBV7-9; 9 bases are shared with TRBD1. The CDR3 contains 15 residues. Germline trimming cut 5 bases from V and 4 bases from J; bases unmatched to any gene: 8. The V gene's germline CDR1 is SEHNR and CDR2 FQNEAQ (reference sequence).

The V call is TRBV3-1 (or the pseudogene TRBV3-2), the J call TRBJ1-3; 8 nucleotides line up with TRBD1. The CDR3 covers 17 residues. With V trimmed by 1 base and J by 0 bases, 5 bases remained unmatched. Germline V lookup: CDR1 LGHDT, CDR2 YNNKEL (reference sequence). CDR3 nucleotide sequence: TGTGCCAGCAGCCAAGGTTCGACAGGGGTCTCTGGAAACACCATATATTTT. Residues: CASSQGSTGVSGNTIYF.

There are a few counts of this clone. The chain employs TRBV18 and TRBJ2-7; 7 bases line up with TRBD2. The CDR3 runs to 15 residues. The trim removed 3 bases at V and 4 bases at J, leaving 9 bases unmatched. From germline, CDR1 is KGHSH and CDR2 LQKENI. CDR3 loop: CASSPDQVGGYEQYF. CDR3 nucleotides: TGTGCCAGCTCACCGGACCAGGTGGGGGGGTACGAGCAGTACTTC. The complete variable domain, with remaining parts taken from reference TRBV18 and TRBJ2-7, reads NAGVMQNPRHLVRRRGQEARLRCSPMKGHSHVYWYRQLPEEGLKFMVYLQKENIIDESGMPKERFSAEFPKEGPSILRIQQVVRGDSAAYFCASSPDQVGGYEQYFGPGTRLTVT.

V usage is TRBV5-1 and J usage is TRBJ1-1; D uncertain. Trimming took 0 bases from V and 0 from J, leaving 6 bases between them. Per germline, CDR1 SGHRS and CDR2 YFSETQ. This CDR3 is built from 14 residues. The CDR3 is CASSLGEVNTEAFF. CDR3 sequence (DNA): TGCGCCAGCAGCTTGGGTGAGGTGAACACTGAAGCTTTCTTT.

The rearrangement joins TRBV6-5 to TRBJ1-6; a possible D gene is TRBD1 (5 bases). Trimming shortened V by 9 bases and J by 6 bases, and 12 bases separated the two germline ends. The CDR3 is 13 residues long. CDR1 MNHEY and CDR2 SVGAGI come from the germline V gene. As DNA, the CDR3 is TGTGCCAGTACCCGGGGGAGTAATTCACCCCTCCACTTT. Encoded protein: CASTRGSNSPLHF.

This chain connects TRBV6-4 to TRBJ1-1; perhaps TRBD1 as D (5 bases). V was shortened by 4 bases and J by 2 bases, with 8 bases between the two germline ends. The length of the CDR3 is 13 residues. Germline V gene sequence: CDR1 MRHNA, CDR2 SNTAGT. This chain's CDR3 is CASSGQPNTEAFF. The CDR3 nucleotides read TGTGCCAGCAGTGGACAGCCCAACACTGAAGCTTTCTTT.

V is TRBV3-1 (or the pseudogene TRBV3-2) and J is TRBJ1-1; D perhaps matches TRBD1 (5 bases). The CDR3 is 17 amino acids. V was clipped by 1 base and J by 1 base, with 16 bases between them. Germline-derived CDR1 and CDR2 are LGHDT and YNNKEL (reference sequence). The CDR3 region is CASSQASTTAANTEAFF. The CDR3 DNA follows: TGTGCCAGCAGCCAAGCTTCGACGACAGCCGCGAACACTGAAGCTTTCTTT.

In nucleotides, the CDR3 is TGCGCCAGCAGCTCCCCGGGGCTAGCGGGGGTACACGAGCAGTACTTC. Translating gives CASSSPGLAGVHEQYF. J is TRBJ2-7 and V is TRBV5-1, with TRBD2 matching 10 bases. With 3 bases clipped from V and 5 bases from J, the junction kept 11 bases outside the gene matches. CDR1 SGHRS and CDR2 YFSETQ come from the germline V gene. The CDR3 covers 16 residues.

CDR3 residues: CASSIRGQGTHTEAFF. DNA for the CDR3: TGTGCCAGTAGTATAAGGGGACAGGGGACGCACACTGAAGCTTTCTTT. This chain joins TRBV19 and TRBJ1-1; 10 nucleotides match TRBD1. The trim removed 2 bases at V and 3 bases at J, leaving 6 bases unmatched. The V gene's germline CDR1 is LNHDA and CDR2 SQIVND (reference sequence). The CDR3 loop spans 16 amino acids. Combining the CDR3 with reference TRBV19 and TRBJ1-1 gives the whole variable domain DGGITQSPKYLFRKEGQNVTLSCEQNLNHDAMYWYRQDPGQGLRLIYYSQIVNDFQKGDIAEGYSVSREKKESFPLTVTSAQKNPTAFYLCASSIRGQGTHTEAFFGQGTRLTVV.

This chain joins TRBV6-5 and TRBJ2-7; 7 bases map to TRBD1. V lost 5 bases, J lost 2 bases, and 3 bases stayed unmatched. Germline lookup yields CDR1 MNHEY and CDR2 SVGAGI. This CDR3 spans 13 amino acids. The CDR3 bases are TGTGCCAGCAGTCGGGACAGAACCTACGAGCAGTACTTC. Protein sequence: CASSRDRTYEQYF.

CDR3 coding DNA: TGCGCCAGCAGGCCCCGATCTGGACAGGGGGGATGTAATCAGCCCCAGCATTTT. This sequence encodes CASRPRSGQGGCNQPQHF. This chain joins TRBV10-1 and TRBJ1-5; 10 bases are shared with TRBD1. The CDR3 sequence is 18 residues long. Germline trimming cut 6 bases from V and 4 bases from J; bases unmatched to any gene: 15. Per germline, CDR1 WNHNN and CDR2 SYGVQD (reference sequence).

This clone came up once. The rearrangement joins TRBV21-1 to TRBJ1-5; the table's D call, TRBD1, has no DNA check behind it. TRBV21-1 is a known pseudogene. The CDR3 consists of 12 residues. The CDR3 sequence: CAREQGNQPQHF. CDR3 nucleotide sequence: TGTGCCAGGGAACAGGGGAATCAGCCCCAGCATTTT.

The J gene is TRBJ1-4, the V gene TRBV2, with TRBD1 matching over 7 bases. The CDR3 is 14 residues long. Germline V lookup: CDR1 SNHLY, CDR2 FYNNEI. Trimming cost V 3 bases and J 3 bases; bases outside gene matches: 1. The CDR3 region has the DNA TGTGCCAGCAGTGAGACAGGGCCTAATGAAAAACTGTTTTTT. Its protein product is CASSETGPNEKLFF.

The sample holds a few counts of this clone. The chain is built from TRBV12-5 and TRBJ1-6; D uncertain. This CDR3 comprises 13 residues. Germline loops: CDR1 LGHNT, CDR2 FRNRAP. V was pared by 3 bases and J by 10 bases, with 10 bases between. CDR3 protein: CASGFSRGSPLHF. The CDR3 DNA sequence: TGTGCTAGTGGTTTTAGTCGAGGCTCACCCCTCCACTTT.

The CDR3 region is CASSLGRPQTRGYTF. CDR3 nucleotide sequence: TGTGCCAGCAGCCTCGGCAGGCCCCAAACCCGGGGCTACACCTTC. The V gene is TRBV3-1 (or the pseudogene TRBV3-2), the J gene TRBJ1-2; D is unclear. The germline V and J ends were trimmed by 4 bases and 8 bases, with 20 bases remaining between them. Germline V CDR1 and CDR2: LGHDT, YNNKEL (reference sequence). The CDR3 spans 15 residues.

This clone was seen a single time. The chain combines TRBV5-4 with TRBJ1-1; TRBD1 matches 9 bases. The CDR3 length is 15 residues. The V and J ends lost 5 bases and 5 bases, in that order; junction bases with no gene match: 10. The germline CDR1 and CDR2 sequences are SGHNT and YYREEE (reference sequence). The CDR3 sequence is CASRTWTGVGTEAFF. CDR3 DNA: TGTGCCAGCAGGACCTGGACAGGGGTTGGGACTGAAGCTTTCTTT.

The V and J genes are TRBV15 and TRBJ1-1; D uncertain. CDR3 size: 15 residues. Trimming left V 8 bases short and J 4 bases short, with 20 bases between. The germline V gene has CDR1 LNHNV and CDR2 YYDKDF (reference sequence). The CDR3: CATQMPSGGSTEAFF. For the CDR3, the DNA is TGTGCCACCCAGATGCCGTCCGGCGGCAGCACTGAAGCTTTCTTT.